The entry that follows covers one T cell receptor beta chain sequence. What antigen it recognizes has not been identified. No base qualities exist here, and no much larger clone lies one base off it. This sample was included in a study of T cells in Graves' hyperthyroidism and ophthalmopathy (dated by TCRdb to between 2018 and 2021). In terms of the full investigation: Peripheral blood was collected at initial diagnosis, before any treatment. Whether ophthalmopathy could be predicted prospectively was tested in an independent validation cohort made up of under 20 hyperthyroidism patients plus 17 patients who later progressed to ophthalmopathy. Following sampling, methimazole starting at 30 mg daily was given to hyperthyroidism patients, and high-dose intravenous methylprednisolone was given to ophthalmopathy patients. A discovery cohort of roughly 100 patients, 43 with Graves' ophthalmopathy and 57 with stable Graves' hyperthyroidism, was used to find distinguishing TCR V-J signatures. Thyroid tissue and blood T-cell repertoires from about 6 Graves' hyperthyroidism patients were also compared in the study. For training and testing, the 100 or so patients in the discovery cohort were randomly divided in a 7:3 ratio. According to the paper, TCR Vbeta CDR3 sequencing was carried out on over 130 peripheral blood samples, which came from fewer than 50 ophthalmopathy, about 75 hyperthyroidism and roughly 17 progressor patients. Broad study findings and their caveats: A 13 V-J signature model separated ophthalmopathy from stable hyperthyroidism, with about 88% sensitivity and 81.08% specificity in cross-validation and 80%/75% in testing. Blood samples also contained most of the expanded thyroid clonotypes (frequency above 0.001), which suggests that blood repertoires may reflect thyroid immune responses. In validation, the model predicted progression to ophthalmopathy with 60% to 71% sensitivity and about 72% specificity, a median of 6.5 months before onset. No statistical method was used to set the sample size in advance, and investigators knew the group allocation.

Stable Graves' hyperthyroidism was defined as the absence of progression to ophthalmopathy over 18 months of follow-up. Hyperthyroidism patients were newly diagnosed, with disease duration under 2 months, and aged 18 to 65 years. Patients with uncontrolled infections, other autoimmune diseases, pregnancy or lactation were excluded. Diagnoses relied on clinical symptoms, serum thyroxine and TRAb, thyroid ultrasound and orbital computed tomography. PBMCs were separated from around 9.1 ml of fresh peripheral blood using Ficoll-Paque density gradient centrifugation. Trizol reagent was used to extract total RNA, and RNA quality was then checked on an Agilent 2100 Bioanalyzer. Amplification of TCR beta CDR3 regions was carried out from RNA transcripts. The TCR CDR3 was subjected to a first round of RT-PCR using the HTBI primer set and the Qiagen OneStep RT-PCR kit. A second multiplex PCR round built the libraries, followed by size selection and purification. The libraries were sequenced on an Illumina HiSeq2000 using paired-end 100 bp reads. The authors processed their data as follows. SOAPnuke was used to process the raw data, with reads discarded if the reads contained adapters or uncalled bases, had a mean Phred below 15, or lacked an exact constant-primer or identifier match. COPE v1.2.5 was used to merge high-quality paired reads, and clonotypes were defined as unique nucleotide sequences. MiTCR v1.1 was used to align clonotypes to the IMGT TRBV, TRBD and TRBJ reference segments. Only V-J combinations with frequency above 0.0001, covering about 99% of repertoires, were analysed. A TCS score was defined as the ratio of F50 (clonal expansion) to E x V (chaos), with BLOSUM62-based TCRdist applied between CDR3 peptides within each V-J. Welch's t-statistics and random forest reduced around 550 V-J features to about 12, which were used in a naive Bayes classifier (R e1071). In-frame beta chains were kept once TCRdb had trimmed the public reads at Q25 with fastp and called clones with MiXCR. Records with the same CDR3 protein are collapsed into one entry carrying the most frequent genes and DNA. TCRdb's processing, not the authors', yielded these V and J calls. The sample table contains approximately 640,000 distinct CDR3 sequences; only one count was recorded for 16% of them. Together, the top ten hold approximately 3.8% of the sample.

Looking up the germline V gene (reference sequence) yields CDR1 DFQATT and CDR2 SNEGSKA. Taken from cysteine to phenylalanine, the CDR3 has 20 residues. Just the 60-base CDR3 DNA is kept, in frame starting at base 1. At the junction V is shortened by 2 bases and J by 3 bases; bases outside the gene matches: 18. Material: blood. The V and J segments used are TRBV20-1 and TRBJ1-5; 11 bases in the middle match TRBD1. This clonotype was obtained from a woman aged 25 to 45 with Graves' hyperthyroidism. The CDR3 is CSARRFLGTGGVFDNQPQHF. The DNA sequence is given as TGCAGTGCTAGAAGGTTTCTAGGGACAGGGGGAGTCTTTGACAATCAGCCCCAGCATTTT.